This T cell receptor (beta chain) was sequenced during a study of radiation and T cells in renal cell carcinoma. Broader study findings: In blood, top tumor clones expanded by 2 weeks, shrinking by 4.

As to time point: blood 4 weeks post-SBRT, at nephrectomy. Treatment specified: 15 Gy SBRT to primary tumor, nephrectomy 4 weeks later. Nephrectomy followed 15 Gy stereotactic body radiation by 4 weeks. After SBRT, blood was collected at 2 and 4 weeks, plus baseline. The tumor was a clear cell renal cell carcinoma. Of note for this clone: The antigen is undetermined.

Germline loops: CDR1 MNHNS, CDR2 SASEGT. The CDR3 totals 17 residues. Trimming removed 3 bases at V and 7 bases at J, with 21 bases between. Profiled with immunoSEQ multiplex PCR; TCRdb holds only in-frame clones, not every one. The repertoire holds 130,000 to 150,000 clones, with 65% to 90% as singletons. The gene calls are TRBV6-1 and TRBJ1-4, with D perhaps matching TRBD1 (6 bases). The sequence was obtained from a woman between 50 and 59 years old with renal cell carcinoma. The sequenced sample was blood, obtained from a patient whose treatment included radiotherapy and nephrectomy. The CDR3 sequence is CASSDGGHYVEGEKLFF. CDR3 coding DNA: TGTGCCAGCAGTGATGGGGGGCACTACGTCGAGGGTGAAAAACTGTTTTTT.